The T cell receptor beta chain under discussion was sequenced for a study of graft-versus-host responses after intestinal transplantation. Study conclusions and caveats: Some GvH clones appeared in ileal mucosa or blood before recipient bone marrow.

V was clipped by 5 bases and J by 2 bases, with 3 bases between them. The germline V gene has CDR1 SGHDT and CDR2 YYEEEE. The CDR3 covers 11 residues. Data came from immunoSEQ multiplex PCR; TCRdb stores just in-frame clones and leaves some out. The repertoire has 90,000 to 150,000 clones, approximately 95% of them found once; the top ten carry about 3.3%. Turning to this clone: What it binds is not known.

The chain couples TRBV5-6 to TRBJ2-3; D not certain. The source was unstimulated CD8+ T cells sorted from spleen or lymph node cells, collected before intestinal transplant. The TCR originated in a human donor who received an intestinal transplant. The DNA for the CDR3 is TGTGCCAGCAGTCTCACAGATACGCAGTATTTT. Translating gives CASSLTDTQYF.